This T cell receptor (beta chain) is from a study of blood T cell repertoires in COVID-19. Under the authors' procedure: Estimation of nucleated cell counts was performed using reference gene primer amplification. Clones were read by immunoSEQ multiplex PCR, and TCRdb kept only the in-frame ones, dropping some. That table is the source of V, J and clone size, and D and trimming were worked out from the DNA. The table includes more than 15,000 clones, about nine tenths detected once. Germline CDR1 LNHDA, CDR2 SQIVND (reference sequence). The CDR3 length is 17 residues. V lost 5 bases to trimming and J lost 2 bases; unmatched junction nucleotides: 12.

This sequence was found in a human donor with active COVID-19. The donor label of this sample is uncertain. Sample: peripheral blood. The rearrangement joins TRBV19 to TRBJ2-3; 8 positions match TRBD2. This chain's CDR3 is CASSPPTVAGTTDTQYF. The CDR3 DNA sequence: TGTGCCAGTAGTCCCCCTACAGTAGCGGGGACCACAGATACGCAGTATTTT. Together with reference TRBV19 and TRBJ2-3, the CDR3 gives the full variable domain: DGGITQSPKYLFRKEGQNVTLSCEQNLNHDAMYWYRQDPGQGLRLIYYSQIVNDFQKGDIAEGYSVSREKKESFPLTVTSAQKNPTAFYLCASSPPTVAGTTDTQYFGPGTRLTVL.